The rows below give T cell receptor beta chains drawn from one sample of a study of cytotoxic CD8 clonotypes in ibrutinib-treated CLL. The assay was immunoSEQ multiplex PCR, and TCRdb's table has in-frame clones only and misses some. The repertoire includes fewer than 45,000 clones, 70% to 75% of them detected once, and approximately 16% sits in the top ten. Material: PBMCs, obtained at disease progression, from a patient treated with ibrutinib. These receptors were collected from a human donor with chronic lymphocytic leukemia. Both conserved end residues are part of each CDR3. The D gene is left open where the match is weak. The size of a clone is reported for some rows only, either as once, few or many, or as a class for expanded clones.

TGTGCCAGCACTCGACAGGGGGCAGGCTACGAGCAGTACTTC CASTRQGAGYEQYF TRBD1 TRBV28 few TRBJ2-7
TGTGCCAGCAGCCAACGGGGAGGAGATACGCAGTATTTT CASSQRGGDTQYF NA TRBV5-6 few TRBJ2-3
TGTGCCAGCAGCCCTCTAGCGGCGGGGGGGAATTCCTACGAGCAGTACTTC CASSPLAAGGNSYEQYF TRBD2 TRBV5-6 NA TRBJ2-7
TGTGCCAGTAGTATTCTAGCGAACACCGGGGAGCTGTTTTTT CASSILANTGELFF NA TRBV19 NA TRBJ2-2
TGTGCCAGCAGTTCCGGGACCATGAACACTGAAGCTTTCTTT CASSSGTMNTEAFF NA TRBV6-5 NA TRBJ1-1
TGCAGCATCCTGGGGGGACAGGGGGGAGCAGATACGCAGTATTTT CSILGGQGGADTQYF TRBD1 TRBV29-1 NA TRBJ2-3
TGTGCCAGCAGTGTGGATCCCGGGGGCACCGGGGAGCTGTTTTTT CASSVDPGGTGELFF NA TRBV2 NA TRBJ2-2
TGTGCCAGCAGTTGGGGGGGGAAGACTGAAGCTTTCTTT CASSWGGKTEAFF NA TRBV27 NA TRBJ1-1
TGTGCCAGCAGTGAAGTGCCTAGCGGGGGGATGCTGCTCTTC CASSEVPSGGMLLF TRBD2 TRBV2 NA TRBJ2-7
TGTGCCAGCAGATTAGGTCCTAGCACAGATACGCAGTATTTT CASRLGPSTDTQYF NA TRBV6-5 few TRBJ2-3
TGTGCCAGCGGTCGGGCAGTCGATCAGCCCCAGCATTTT CASGRAVDQPQHF NA TRBV6-5 NA TRBJ1-5
TGTGCCAGCAGTGTAGAACCGGGACAGTATGGCTACACCTTC CASSVEPGQYGYTF TRBD1 TRBV6-1 NA TRBJ1-2
TGTGCCAGTATATTGCGGGAGAGAGCGAACACCGGGGAGCTGTTTTTT CASILRERANTGELFF TRBD2 TRBV13 few TRBJ2-2
TGTGCCATCAGTAAAGACAGGGAAAGCTCCTACAATGAGCAGTTCTTC CAISKDRESSYNEQFF TRBD1 TRBV10-3 NA TRBJ2-1
TGTGCCAGCAGTTACCCAGGGGCCCTGAACACTGAAGCTTTCTTT CASSYPGALNTEAFF NA TRBV6-5 many TRBJ1-1
TGTGCCATCAGCTCGACGGGCGGATACGAGCAGTACTTC CAISSTGGYEQYF NA TRBV10-3 NA TRBJ2-7
TGTGCCAGTAGTATAAGAAGCGGTCGCACAGATACGCAGTATTTT CASSIRSGRTDTQYF NA TRBV19 NA TRBJ2-3
TGTGCCAGTAGTACCTCCACGGATAAAGGACCCCAGCATTTT CASSTSTDKGPQHF NA TRBV19 NA TRBJ1-5
TGTGCCAGCAGCTTAGATGGCCGAGGCGACGAGCAGTACTTC CASSLDGRGDEQYF NA TRBV11-3 NA TRBJ2-7
TGTGCCAGCAGCTTATCCCAGGGCCTTAATTCACCCCTCCACTTT CASSLSQGLNSPLHF NA TRBV7-6 few TRBJ1-6
TGTGCCAGCAGCGTAGGGGACAGGAGCAATCAGCCCCAGCATTTT CASSVGDRSNQPQHF TRBD1 TRBV9 NA TRBJ1-5
TGCGCCAGCAGCCAAGAACGACAGGAGAATTCACCCCTCCACTTT CASSQERQENSPLHF NA TRBV4-1 NA TRBJ1-6
TGTGCCAGCAGCTTGACCCGAAGGGGGGAGACCCAGTACTTC CASSLTRRGETQYF NA TRBV11-2 NA TRBJ2-5
TGTGCCAGCAGCTTGGCGGGCAGGGCGGGCACTGAAGCTTTCTTT CASSLAGRAGTEAFF NA TRBV5-4 few TRBJ1-1
TGCGCCAGCAGCCCTAGGGGGGGAAAGGCAGATACGCAGTATTTT CASSPRGGKADTQYF NA TRBV5-1 NA TRBJ2-3
TGTGCCAGCAGCCTCCCATCGAACACTGAAGCTTTCTTT CASSLPSNTEAFF NA TRBV5-4 few TRBJ1-1
TGTGCCAGCAGCACCCGGACAGGGGGAGACGAGCAGTACTTC CASSTRTGGDEQYF TRBD1 TRBV7-9 NA TRBJ2-7
TGTGCCAGCAGCTCCGGACAGAGTAATGAGCAGTTCTTC CASSSGQSNEQFF NA TRBV11-2 NA TRBJ2-1